This entry lists 30 T cell receptor beta chains sequenced from one sample in a study of response to subunit inactivated influenza vaccine. TCRdb reprocessed the RT-PCR reads via MiXCR and lists one record per CDR3 protein. Of more than 600,000 distinct CDR3 sequences in the sample, around 20% were seen once. This specimen consisted of PBMCs from blood, obtained 4 to 6 days after vaccination. The receptors were sampled from a man aged 45-65 years who received an inactivated influenza vaccine.

There are a few counts of this clonotype. The chain joins TRBV27 to TRBJ2-7; 10 positions agree with TRBD1. CDR1 MNHEY and CDR2 SMNVEV come from the germline V gene (reference sequence). This CDR3 is 17 amino acids long. V lost 6 bases, J lost 5 bases, and 16 bases stayed unmatched. CDR3 sequence reads: CASSFTGPGQGMNEQYF. The DNA of the CDR3 is TGTGCCAGCAGCTTTACAGGGCCGGGACAGGGGATGAACGAGCAGTACTTC.

This clonotype was counted only a few times. This sequence joins TRBV12-3 or TRBV12-4 and TRBJ2-4; 9 nucleotides agree with TRBD2. The CDR3 is made up of 16 amino acids. V shed 5 bases and J 0 bases; nucleotides not matched to a gene: 5. CDR3 amino acids: CASSRLAGIAKNIQYF. The CDR3 coding sequence is TGTGCCAGCAGTCGCCTAGCGGGGATAGCCAAAAACATTCAGTACTTC.

The rearrangement uses TRBV12-3 or TRBV12-4 and TRBJ2-1, with 13 bases matching TRBD2. There are 16 residues in the CDR3. V lost 5 bases to trimming and J lost 4 bases; unmatched junction nucleotides: 5. The CDR3 DNA is TGTGCCAGCAGTCCACCGACTAGCGGGGGGTACAATGAGCAGTTCTTC. The encoded protein is CASSPPTSGGYNEQFF.

The J gene is TRBJ2-2, the V gene TRBV24-1; 7 bases align to TRBD2. J was trimmed by 1 base and V by 1 base; bases with no gene match: 5. From germline, CDR1 is KGHDR and CDR2 SFDVKD. The length of the CDR3 is 17 residues. As DNA, the CDR3 is TGTGCCACCAGTGATTTCGGAGCGGGGTTGAACACCGGGGAGCTGTTTTTT. Its protein product is CATSDFGAGLNTGELFF.

In its sample, this clonotype was seen a few times. This chain links TRBV12-3 or TRBV12-4 with TRBJ1-4; 7 positions agree with TRBD1. This CDR3 spans 15 amino acids. J lost 10 bases, V lost 5 bases, and 13 bases had no gene match. This CDR3 reads CASSRDREASRKLFF. The CDR3 DNA follows: TGTGCCAGCAGTCGAGACAGGGAGGCGAGCCGAAAACTGTTTTTT.

A few counts support this clonotype. The chain recombines TRBV29-1 with TRBJ1-2; D is uncertain. The CDR3 length is 14 residues. The germline V gene encodes CDR1 SQVTM and CDR2 ANQGSEA. The germline V and J ends were trimmed by 2 bases and 1 base, with 11 bases remaining between them. The CDR3 loop is CSVELTARNYGYTF. The CDR3 nucleotides read TGCAGCGTTGAATTAACGGCACGTAACTATGGCTACACCTTC.

In its sample, this clonotype was seen a few times. The chain uses TRBV20-1 and TRBJ2-7; TRBD1 matches at 8 bases. Looked up from germline, CDR1 is DFQATT and CDR2 is SNEGSKA (reference sequence). The J segment lost 6 bases and the V segment lost 4 bases, leaving 5 bases of the junction unmatched. This CDR3 is 12 amino acids long. The CDR3 DNA reads as TGCAGTGCTAAACCGGGACAGGCCGAGCAGTACTTC. It is translated as CSAKPGQAEQYF.

This clonotype appeared a few times. The chain uses TRBV5-1 and TRBJ2-7; the match to TRBD1 covers 7 bases. The CDR3 has 14 amino acids. Germline trimming cut 1 base from V and 3 bases from J; bases unmatched to any gene: 4. In germline, CDR1 is SGHRS, CDR2 YFSETQ. The CDR3 DNA is TGCGCCAGCAGCTTGTGGGACAGAATCTACGAGCAGTACTTC. Translation: CASSLWDRIYEQYF.

This CDR3 is CASSLYPSNQPQHF. The CDR3 region has the DNA TGCGCCAGCAGCTTGTATCCCTCCAATCAGCCCCAGCATTTT. The V call is TRBV5-1, the J call TRBJ1-5; no reliable D call. V lost 1 base and J lost 3, with 8 bases in between. Germline V gene lookup returns CDR1 SGHRS and CDR2 YFSETQ. The CDR3 totals 14 residues.

This sequence joins TRBV6-5 and TRBJ1-2; D is ambiguous. Germline CDR1 reads MNHEY; CDR2 reads SVGAGI. Trimming removed 2 bases from V and 2 bases from J, with 6 bases in between. CDR3 length: 13 residues. Here the CDR3 reads CASSYDGNYGYTF. The CDR3, as DNA: TGTGCCAGCAGTTACGATGGGAACTATGGCTACACCTTC.

This clonotype has at least ten counts. The chain links TRBV10-3 to TRBJ2-2, with unresolved D. CDR3 length: 13 residues. CDR1 and CDR2 (germline): ENHRY, SYGVKD. With 4 bases removed from V and 1 base from J, the gap between germline ends came to 4 bases. CDR3 bases: TGTGCCATCAGTGTACTGAACACCGGGGAGCTGTTTTTT. Translating gives CAISVLNTGELFF.

The genes are TRBV12-3 or TRBV12-4 and TRBJ2-2; unclear D gene. This CDR3 has 14 residues. The V gene lost 1 base and the J gene lost 4 bases, with 7 bases spanning the gap. CDR3 residues: CASSLGLVTGELFF. The CDR3 coding sequence is TGTGCCAGCAGTTTAGGTCTAGTCACCGGGGAGCTGTTTTTT.

This clonotype turned up a few times. This chain connects TRBV29-1 to TRBJ2-7; 10 bases line up with TRBD1. The V and J ends lost 4 bases and 6 bases, in that order; junction bases with no gene match: 6. This CDR3 has 13 residues. Germline-derived CDR1 and CDR2 are SQVTM and ANQGSEA. The CDR3 DNA reads TGCAGCGTTGCCGGGACAGGGGTTTCCGAGCAGTACTTC. Translating it yields CSVAGTGVSEQYF.

This clonotype was seen a handful of times. The chain combines TRBV5-1 with TRBJ2-7; either TRBD1 or TRBD2 may supply D (6 bases each). The CDR3 is 15 amino acids. With 5 bases removed from V and 7 bases from J, the gap between germline ends came to 22 bases. The germline gives CDR1 SGHRS, CDR2 YFSETQ. The DNA of the CDR3 is TGCGCCAGCAGGGCTCGTGGAGGGGGACGGCAAGAGCAGTACTTC. Its translation: CASRARGGGRQEQYF.

This clonotype was seen only a few times. The J gene is TRBJ2-5, the V gene TRBV5-1, with D maybe TRBD1 (6 bases). With 1 base removed from V and 5 bases from J, the gap between germline ends came to 15 bases. This CDR3 contains 15 residues. Germline V CDR1 and CDR2: SGHRS, YFSETQ. CDR3 coding DNA: TGCGCCAGCAGCTTGCAGGGGAAGTATAGTGAGACCCAGTACTTC. Translation: CASSLQGKYSETQYF.

V usage is TRBV6-2 or TRBV6-3 and J usage is TRBJ1-2; D not certain. V lost 2 bases, J lost 3 bases, and 7 bases lay in between. CDR1 and CDR2 (germline): MNHEY, SVGEGT. This CDR3 is 13 amino acids long. In DNA, the CDR3 is TGTGCCAGCAGTTACAACGGGGACTATGGCTACACCTTC. Its protein is CASSYNGDYGYTF.

CDR3 sequence reads: CSAGTAANTGELFF. For the CDR3, the DNA is TGCAGTGCTGGGACGGCCGCGAACACCGGGGAGCTGTTTTTT. The chain is built from TRBV20-1 and TRBJ2-2, with D perhaps being TRBD1 or TRBD2 (5 bases each). V was clipped by 5 bases and J by 0 bases, with 10 bases between them. CDR1 is DFQATT, CDR2 SNEGSKA, per germline (reference sequence). The CDR3 loop spans 14 amino acids.

This chain uses TRBV5-1 with TRBJ2-1; D possibly corresponds to TRBD2 (6 bases). Germline CDR1 SGHRS, CDR2 YFSETQ. CDR3 length: 14 amino acids. With 6 bases removed from V and 6 bases from J, the gap between germline ends came to 16 bases. CDR3 residues: CASKGSGDSNEQFF. The CDR3 DNA sequence: TGCGCCAGCAAGGGATCGGGAGATTCCAATGAGCAGTTCTTC.

V is TRBV2 and J is TRBJ1-1; D unresolved. Germline V gene data show CDR1 as SNHLY and CDR2 as FYNNEI. This CDR3 has 16 residues. V was trimmed by 1 base and J by 0 bases, leaving 12 bases between them. CDR3 sequence: CASSEGAASLNTEAFF. The DNA of the CDR3 is TGTGCCAGCAGTGAAGGGGCCGCATCTCTGAACACTGAAGCTTTCTTT. The whole variable domain, filled in from reference TRBV2 and TRBJ1-1, reads EPEVTQTPSHQVTQMGQEVILRCVPISNHLYFYWYRQILGQKVEFLVSFYNNEISEKSEIFDDQFSVERPDGSNFTLKIRSTKLEDSAMYFCASSEGAASLNTEAFFGQGTRLTVV.

In the case of this clonotype: A much larger clone differs from this one at a single base, so this may be a read error. The chain combines TRBV15 with TRBJ2-1; 7 nucleotides align to TRBD2. In germline, CDR1 is LNHNV, CDR2 YYDKDF (reference sequence). After removal of 5 bases from V and 9 bases from J, the junction contained 10 bases not matched to a gene. There are 14 residues in the CDR3. This CDR3 is CATSSLGGIGEQFF. The CDR3 DNA reads TGTGCCACCAGCTCCTTGGGGGGGATAGGTGAGCAGTTCTTC.

This clonotype was found once. The rearrangement links TRBV7-2 to TRBJ2-4, with TRBD1 as a possible D gene (6 bases). The CDR3 spans 13 residues. V lost 5 bases and J lost 8, with 13 bases in between. CDR1 is SGHTA and CDR2 is FQGNSA in the germline V gene. The CDR3 DNA reads as TGTGCCAGCAGCCTAGTGGCAGGGGACATTCAGTACTTC. Amino acids: CASSLVAGDIQYF.

This clonotype was seen a handful of times. The chain couples TRBV2 to TRBJ2-2, with 9 positions matching TRBD1. The CDR3 has 15 amino acids. The V and J ends lost 1 base and 7 bases, in that order; junction bases with no gene match: 4. Germline V gene data show CDR1 as SNHLY and CDR2 as FYNNEI. For the CDR3, the DNA is TGTGCCAGCAGTGAAGGGACAGGGGTAGGCGGGGAGCTGTTTTTT. As protein: CASSEGTGVGGELFF.

This chain's CDR3 is CASSYTDEQYF. CDR3 nucleotide sequence: TGTGCCAGCAGTTACACGGACGAGCAGTACTTC. The chain links TRBV6-2 or TRBV6-3 to TRBJ2-7; D gene ambiguous. The CDR3 runs 11 residues. Germline V lookup: CDR1 MNHEY, CDR2 SVGEGT. The ends were cut back, 2 bases at V and 5 bases at J, with 4 bases in the middle.

This clonotype was picked up many times. The chain recombines TRBV12-3 or TRBV12-4 with TRBJ2-1; D remains unclear. This CDR3 contains 12 residues. Trimming shortened V by 0 bases and J by 8 bases, and 5 bases separated the two germline ends. The CDR3 reads CASSLAQDEQFF. For the CDR3, the DNA is TGTGCCAGCAGTTTAGCACAAGATGAGCAGTTCTTC.

This clonotype has a count of ten or more. This chain links TRBV20-1 with TRBJ2-1, with D possibly matching TRBD2 (6 bases). V shed 3 bases and J shed 7 bases, with 16 bases lying between them. The CDR3 runs to 14 residues. Germline V gene data show CDR1 as DFQATT and CDR2 as SNEGSKA (reference sequence). Here the CDR3 reads CSASVWDGSNEQFF. The CDR3 DNA is TGCAGTGCTAGTGTTTGGGACGGGAGTAATGAGCAGTTCTTC.

This clonotype has ten or more counts. The rearrangement joins TRBV29-1 to TRBJ2-1; 8 bases agree with TRBD1. Germline loops: CDR1 SQVTM, CDR2 ANQGSEA. The CDR3 has 13 amino acids. V lost 7 bases to trimming and J lost 2 bases; unmatched junction nucleotides: 4. CDR3 bases: TGCAGCGCTGGACAGGGACCCTACAATGAGCAGTTCTTC. Residues: CSAGQGPYNEQFF.

The V call is TRBV5-1, the J call TRBJ2-6; D is ambiguous. From germline, CDR1 is SGHRS and CDR2 YFSETQ. The CDR3 sequence is 14 residues long. Trimming removed 4 bases from V and 3 bases from J, with 8 bases in between. The CDR3 sequence: CASSEVGGANVLTF. DNA for the CDR3: TGCGCCAGCAGCGAAGTAGGTGGGGCCAACGTCCTGACTTTC.

The CDR3 DNA follows: TGTGCCAGCAGCTTGCGGGCGGCTGGCTACACCTTC. This sequence encodes CASSLRAAGYTF. The rearrangement uses TRBV5-6 and TRBJ1-2; D gene uncertain. Trimming removed 1 base from V and 7 bases from J, with 8 bases in between. This CDR3 is 12 amino acids long. Germline values: CDR1 SGHDT, CDR2 YYEEEE.

The V and J genes are TRBV20-1 and TRBJ1-2, with TRBD1 matching over 10 bases. The J segment lost 8 bases and the V segment lost 6 bases, leaving 9 bases of the junction unmatched. Looked up from germline, CDR1 is DFQATT and CDR2 is SNEGSKA (reference sequence). This CDR3 region has 13 residues. The CDR3 region has the DNA TGCAGTGCAACCGACAGGGGGCAGCACGGCTACACCTTC. Its protein product is CSATDRGQHGYTF.

This clonotype came up a few times. V usage is TRBV20-1 and J usage is TRBJ2-2; 8 nucleotides align to TRBD2. Germline V lookup: CDR1 DFQATT, CDR2 SNEGSKA (reference sequence). This CDR3 has 14 residues. V lost 6 bases to trimming and J lost 2 bases; unmatched junction nucleotides: 5. The CDR3 DNA sequence: TGCAGTGCCAGGGCGGGGGGAAACACCGGGGAGCTGTTTTTT. Residues: CSARAGGNTGELFF.